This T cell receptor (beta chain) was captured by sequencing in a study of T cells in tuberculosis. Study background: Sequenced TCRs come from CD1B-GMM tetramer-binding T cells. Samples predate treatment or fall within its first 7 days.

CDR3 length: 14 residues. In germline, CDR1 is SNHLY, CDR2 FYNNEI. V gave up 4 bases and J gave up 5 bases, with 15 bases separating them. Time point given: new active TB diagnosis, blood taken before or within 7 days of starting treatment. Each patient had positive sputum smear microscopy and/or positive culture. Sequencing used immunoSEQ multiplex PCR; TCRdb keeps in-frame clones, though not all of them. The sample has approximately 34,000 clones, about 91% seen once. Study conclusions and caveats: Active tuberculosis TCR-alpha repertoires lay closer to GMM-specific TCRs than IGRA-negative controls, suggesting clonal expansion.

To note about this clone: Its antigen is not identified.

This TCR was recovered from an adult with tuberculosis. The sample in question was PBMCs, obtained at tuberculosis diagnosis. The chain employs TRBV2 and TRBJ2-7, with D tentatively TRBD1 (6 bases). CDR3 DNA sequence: TGTGCCAGCAGTGGGTGGCAGGGGTCCGACGAGCAGTACTTC. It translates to CASSGWQGSDEQYF.